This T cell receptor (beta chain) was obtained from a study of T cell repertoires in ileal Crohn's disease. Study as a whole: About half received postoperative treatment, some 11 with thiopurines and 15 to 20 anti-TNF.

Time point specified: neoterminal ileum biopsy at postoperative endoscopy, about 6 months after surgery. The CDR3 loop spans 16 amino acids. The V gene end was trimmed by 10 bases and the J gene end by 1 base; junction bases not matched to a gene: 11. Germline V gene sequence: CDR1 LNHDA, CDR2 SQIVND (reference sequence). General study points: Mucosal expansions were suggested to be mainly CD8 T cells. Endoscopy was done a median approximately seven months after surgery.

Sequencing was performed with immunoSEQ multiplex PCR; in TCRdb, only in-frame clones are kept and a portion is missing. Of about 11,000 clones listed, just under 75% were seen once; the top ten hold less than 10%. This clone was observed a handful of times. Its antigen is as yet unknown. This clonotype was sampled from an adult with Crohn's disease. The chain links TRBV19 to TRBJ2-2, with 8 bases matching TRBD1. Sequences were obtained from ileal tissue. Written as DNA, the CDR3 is TGTGCCACCAAAAGTCCCGGGACAGGGAACACCGGGGAGCTGTTTTTT. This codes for CATKSPGTGNTGELFF.